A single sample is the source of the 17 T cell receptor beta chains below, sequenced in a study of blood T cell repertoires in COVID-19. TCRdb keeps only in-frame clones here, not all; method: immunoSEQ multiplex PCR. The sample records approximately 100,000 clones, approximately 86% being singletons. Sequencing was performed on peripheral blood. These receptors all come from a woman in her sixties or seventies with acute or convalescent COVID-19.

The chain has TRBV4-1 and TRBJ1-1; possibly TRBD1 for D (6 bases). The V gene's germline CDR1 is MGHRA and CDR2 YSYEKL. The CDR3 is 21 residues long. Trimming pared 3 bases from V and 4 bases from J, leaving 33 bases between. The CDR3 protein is CASSQALWATGTRGSGTEAFF. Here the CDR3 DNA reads TGCGCCAGCAGCCAGGCCTTATGGGCGACCGGGACAAGAGGGTCGGGCACTGAAGCTTTCTTT.

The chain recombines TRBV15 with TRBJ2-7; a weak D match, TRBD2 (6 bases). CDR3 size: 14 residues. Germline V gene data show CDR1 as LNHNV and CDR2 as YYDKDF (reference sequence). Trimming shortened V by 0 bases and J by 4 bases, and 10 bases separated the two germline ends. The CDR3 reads CATSREAGTYEQYF. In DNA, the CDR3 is TGTGCCACCAGCAGAGAGGCGGGAACTTACGAGCAGTACTTC.

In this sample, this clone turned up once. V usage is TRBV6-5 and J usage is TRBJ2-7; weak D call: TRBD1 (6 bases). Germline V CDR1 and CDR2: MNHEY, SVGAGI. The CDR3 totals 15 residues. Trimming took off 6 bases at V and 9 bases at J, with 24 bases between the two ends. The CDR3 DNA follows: TGTGCCAGCAGGCGAGTTCTAGGACAGAGAGTCTGGCAGTACTTC. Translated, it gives CASRRVLGQRVWQYF.

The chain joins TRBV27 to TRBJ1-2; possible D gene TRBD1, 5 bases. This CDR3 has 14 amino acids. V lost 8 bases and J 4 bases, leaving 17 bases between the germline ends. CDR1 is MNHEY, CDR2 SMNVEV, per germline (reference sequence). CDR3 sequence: CASGFRQTIYGYTF. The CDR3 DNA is TGTGCCAGCGGGTTTAGACAGACGATCTATGGCTACACCTTC.

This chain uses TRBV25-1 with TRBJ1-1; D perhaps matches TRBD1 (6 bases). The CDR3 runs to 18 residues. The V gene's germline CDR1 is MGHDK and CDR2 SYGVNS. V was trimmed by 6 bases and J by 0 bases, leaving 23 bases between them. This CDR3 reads CASSGFQIQGMMNTEAFF. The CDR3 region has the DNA TGTGCCAGCAGCGGGTTTCAAATACAGGGAATGATGAACACTGAAGCTTTCTTT. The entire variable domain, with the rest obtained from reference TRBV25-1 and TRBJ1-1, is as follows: EADIYQTPRYLVIGTGKKITLECSQTMGHDKMYWYQQDPGMELHLIHYSYGVNSTEKGDLSSESTVSRIRTEHFPLTLESARPSHTSQYLCASSGFQIQGMMNTEAFFGQGTRLTVV.

As DNA, the CDR3 is TGTGCCAGCAGCCCCTTGGCGGGAGGGAATGAGCAGTTCTTC. Translating it yields CASSPLAGGNEQFF. The chain uses TRBV11-3 and TRBJ2-1, with TRBD2 matching over 9 bases. V lost 5 bases and J lost 7; bases outside the gene matches: 6. The V gene's germline CDR1 is SGHNT and CDR2 YENEEA. CDR3 length: 14 amino acids.

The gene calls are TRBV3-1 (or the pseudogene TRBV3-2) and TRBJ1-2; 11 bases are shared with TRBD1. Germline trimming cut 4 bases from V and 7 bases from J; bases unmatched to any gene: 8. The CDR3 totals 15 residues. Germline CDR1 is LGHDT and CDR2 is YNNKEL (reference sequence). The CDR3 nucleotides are TGTGCCAGCAGCCCGGGACAGGGGGTAATCTCTGGCTACACCTTC. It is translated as CASSPGQGVISGYTF.

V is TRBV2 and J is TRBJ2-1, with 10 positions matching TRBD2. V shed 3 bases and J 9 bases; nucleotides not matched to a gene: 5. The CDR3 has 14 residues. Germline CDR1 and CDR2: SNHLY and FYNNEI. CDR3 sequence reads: CASSDRLAGVEQFF. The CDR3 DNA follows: TGTGCCAGCAGTGATCGGCTAGCGGGAGTTGAGCAGTTCTTC.

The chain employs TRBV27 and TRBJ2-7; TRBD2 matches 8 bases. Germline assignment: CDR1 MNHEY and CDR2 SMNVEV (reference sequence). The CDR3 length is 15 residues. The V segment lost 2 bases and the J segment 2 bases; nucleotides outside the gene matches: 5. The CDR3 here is CASSLKTSVAYEQYF. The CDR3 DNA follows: TGTGCCAGCAGTTTAAAGACTAGCGTCGCCTACGAGCAGTACTTC.

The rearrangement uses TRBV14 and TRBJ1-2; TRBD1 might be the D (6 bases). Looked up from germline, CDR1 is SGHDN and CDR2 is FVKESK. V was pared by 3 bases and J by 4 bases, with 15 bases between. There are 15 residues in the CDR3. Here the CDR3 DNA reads TGTGCCAGCAGCCACGCATCAGGGGCCCTCTATGGCTACACCTTC. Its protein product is CASSHASGALYGYTF.

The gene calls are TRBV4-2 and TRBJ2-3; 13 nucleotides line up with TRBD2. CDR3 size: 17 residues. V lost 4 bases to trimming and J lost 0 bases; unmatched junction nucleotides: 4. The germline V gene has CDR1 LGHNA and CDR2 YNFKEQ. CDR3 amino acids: CASSRGTSGTSTDTQYF. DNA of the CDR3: TGTGCCAGCAGCCGCGGGACTAGCGGGACTAGCACAGATACGCAGTATTTT.

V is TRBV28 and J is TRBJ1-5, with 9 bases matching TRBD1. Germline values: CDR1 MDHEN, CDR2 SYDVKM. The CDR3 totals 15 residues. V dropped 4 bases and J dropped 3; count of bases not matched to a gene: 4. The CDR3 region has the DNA TGTGCCAGCAGTTCAGGGACAGGGAACAATCAGCCCCAGCATTTT. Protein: CASSSGTGNNQPQHF.

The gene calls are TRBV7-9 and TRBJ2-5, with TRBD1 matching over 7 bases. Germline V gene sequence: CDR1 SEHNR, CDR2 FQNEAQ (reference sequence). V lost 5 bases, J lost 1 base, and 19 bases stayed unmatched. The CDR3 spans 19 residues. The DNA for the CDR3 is TGTGCCAGCAGCCCGAGAGGGGCATACGAGGGGGCATTCCAAGAGACCCAGTACTTC. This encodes CASSPRGAYEGAFQETQYF.

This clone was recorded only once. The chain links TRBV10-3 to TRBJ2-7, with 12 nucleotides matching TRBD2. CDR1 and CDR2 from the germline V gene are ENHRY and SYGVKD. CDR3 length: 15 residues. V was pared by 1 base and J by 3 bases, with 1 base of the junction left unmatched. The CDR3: CAISEWTSGNYEQYF. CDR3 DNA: TGTGCCATCAGTGAGTGGACTAGCGGGAACTACGAGCAGTACTTC.

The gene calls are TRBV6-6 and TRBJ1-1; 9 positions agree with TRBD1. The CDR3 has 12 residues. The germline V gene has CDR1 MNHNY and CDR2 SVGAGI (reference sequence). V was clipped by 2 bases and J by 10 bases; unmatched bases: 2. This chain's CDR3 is CASSYEDRGAFF. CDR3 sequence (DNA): TGTGCCAGCAGTTACGAGGACAGGGGAGCTTTCTTT.

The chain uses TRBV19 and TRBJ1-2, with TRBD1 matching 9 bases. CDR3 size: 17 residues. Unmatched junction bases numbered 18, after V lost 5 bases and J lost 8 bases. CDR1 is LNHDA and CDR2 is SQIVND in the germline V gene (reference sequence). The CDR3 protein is CASSPLGGTGSVNGYTF. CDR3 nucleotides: TGTGCCAGTAGTCCCCTAGGCGGGACAGGGTCGGTCAACGGCTACACCTTC.

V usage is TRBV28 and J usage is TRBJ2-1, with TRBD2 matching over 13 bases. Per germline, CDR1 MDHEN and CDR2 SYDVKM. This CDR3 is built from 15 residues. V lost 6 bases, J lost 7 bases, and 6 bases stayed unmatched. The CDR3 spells CASSPPGLAGNEQFF. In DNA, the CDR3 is TGTGCCAGCAGCCCTCCGGGACTAGCGGGGAATGAGCAGTTCTTC.